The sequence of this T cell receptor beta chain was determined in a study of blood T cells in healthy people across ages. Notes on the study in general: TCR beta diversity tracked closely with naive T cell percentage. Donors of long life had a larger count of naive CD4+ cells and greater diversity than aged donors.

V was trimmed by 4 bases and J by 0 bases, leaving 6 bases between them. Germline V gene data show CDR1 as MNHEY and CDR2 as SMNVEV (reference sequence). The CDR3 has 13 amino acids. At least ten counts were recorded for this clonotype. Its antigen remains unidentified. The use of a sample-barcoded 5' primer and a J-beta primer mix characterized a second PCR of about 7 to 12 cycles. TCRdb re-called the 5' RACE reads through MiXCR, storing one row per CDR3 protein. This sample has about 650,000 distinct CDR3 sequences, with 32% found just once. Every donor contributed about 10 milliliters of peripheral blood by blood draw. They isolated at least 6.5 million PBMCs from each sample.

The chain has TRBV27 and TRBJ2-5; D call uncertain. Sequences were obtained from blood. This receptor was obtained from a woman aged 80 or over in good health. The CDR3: CASSSPYQETQYF. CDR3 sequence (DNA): TGTGCCAGCAGTTCCCCGTACCAAGAGACCCAGTACTTC.